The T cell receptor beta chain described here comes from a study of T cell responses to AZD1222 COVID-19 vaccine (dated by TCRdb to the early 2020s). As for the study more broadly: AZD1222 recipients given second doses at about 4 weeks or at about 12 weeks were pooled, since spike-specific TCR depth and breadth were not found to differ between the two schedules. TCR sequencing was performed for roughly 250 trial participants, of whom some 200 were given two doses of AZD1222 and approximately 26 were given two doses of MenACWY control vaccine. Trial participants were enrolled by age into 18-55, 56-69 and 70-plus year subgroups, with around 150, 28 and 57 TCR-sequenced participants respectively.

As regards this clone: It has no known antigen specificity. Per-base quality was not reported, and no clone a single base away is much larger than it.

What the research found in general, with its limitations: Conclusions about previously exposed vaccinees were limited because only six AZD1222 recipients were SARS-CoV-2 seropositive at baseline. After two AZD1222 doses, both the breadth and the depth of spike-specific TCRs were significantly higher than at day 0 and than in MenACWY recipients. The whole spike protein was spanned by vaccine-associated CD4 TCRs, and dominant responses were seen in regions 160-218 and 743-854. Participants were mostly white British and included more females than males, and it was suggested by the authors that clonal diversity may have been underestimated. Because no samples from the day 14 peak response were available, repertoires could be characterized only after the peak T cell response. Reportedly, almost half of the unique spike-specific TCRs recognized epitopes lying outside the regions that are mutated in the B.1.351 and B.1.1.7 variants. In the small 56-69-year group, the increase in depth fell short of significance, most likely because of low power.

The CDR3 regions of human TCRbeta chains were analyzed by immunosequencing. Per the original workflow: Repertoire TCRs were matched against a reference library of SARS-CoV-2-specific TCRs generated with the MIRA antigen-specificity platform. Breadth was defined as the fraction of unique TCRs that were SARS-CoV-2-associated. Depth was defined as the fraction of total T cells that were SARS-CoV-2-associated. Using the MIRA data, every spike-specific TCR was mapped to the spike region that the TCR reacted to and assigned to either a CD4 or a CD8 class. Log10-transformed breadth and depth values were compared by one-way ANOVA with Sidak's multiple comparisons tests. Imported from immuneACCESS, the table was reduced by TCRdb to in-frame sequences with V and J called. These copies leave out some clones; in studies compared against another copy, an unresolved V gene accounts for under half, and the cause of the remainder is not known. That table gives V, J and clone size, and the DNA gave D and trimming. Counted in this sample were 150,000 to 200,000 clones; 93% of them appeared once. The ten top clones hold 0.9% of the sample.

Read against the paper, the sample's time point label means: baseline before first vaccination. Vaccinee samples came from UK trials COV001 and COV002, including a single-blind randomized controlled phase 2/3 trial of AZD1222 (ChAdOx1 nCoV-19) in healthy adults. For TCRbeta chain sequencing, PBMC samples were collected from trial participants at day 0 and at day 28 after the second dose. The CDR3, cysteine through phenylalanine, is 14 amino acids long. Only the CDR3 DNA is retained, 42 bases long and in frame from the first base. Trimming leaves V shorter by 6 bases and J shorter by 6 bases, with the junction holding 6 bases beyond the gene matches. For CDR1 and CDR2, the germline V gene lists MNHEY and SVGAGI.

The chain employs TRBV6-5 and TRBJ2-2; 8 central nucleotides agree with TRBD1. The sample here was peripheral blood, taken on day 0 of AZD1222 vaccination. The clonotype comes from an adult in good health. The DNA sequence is TGTGCCAGCAGAGAGACAGGGGATCCCGGGGAGCTGTTTTTT. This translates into CASRETGDPGELFF.